This TCR beta chain was found in a study of T-cell reconstitution after alpha-beta-depleted transplantation in children. Study-level findings and limits: Fresh T-cell production supplied most of the T-cell counts and diversity seen one year after transplant. Several hundred rapidly expanded clones from non-depleted graft cells reportedly supplied alpha-beta T cells about two months post-transplant.

Details on this clonotype: What it binds is unknown. One end of the junction is discordant with germline, which a read error may explain.

This sample's TCRbeta library carried unique molecular identifier barcodes. TCRdb passed the PCR reads through MiXCR, listing each CDR3 protein once. The sample yields fewer than 1 million distinct CDR3 sequences, about 16% seen once. This CDR3 has 17 amino acids. The material was PBMCs, mostly from graft donor cells, obtained 360 days after TCRalphabeta/CD19-depleted stem cell transplant. The sequence derives from a male patient between 10 and 17 years old who had a stem cell transplant for acute lymphoblastic leukemia, so the T cells may come from the graft donor. The rearrangement links TRBV12-3 or TRBV12-4 to TRBJ2-7; D remains unclear. The CDR3 reads CATSPVEALTLTYEQYF. The CDR3 nucleotides are TGTGCCACCAGTCCCGTTGAGGCCTTGACCTTAACCTACGAGCAGTACTTC.